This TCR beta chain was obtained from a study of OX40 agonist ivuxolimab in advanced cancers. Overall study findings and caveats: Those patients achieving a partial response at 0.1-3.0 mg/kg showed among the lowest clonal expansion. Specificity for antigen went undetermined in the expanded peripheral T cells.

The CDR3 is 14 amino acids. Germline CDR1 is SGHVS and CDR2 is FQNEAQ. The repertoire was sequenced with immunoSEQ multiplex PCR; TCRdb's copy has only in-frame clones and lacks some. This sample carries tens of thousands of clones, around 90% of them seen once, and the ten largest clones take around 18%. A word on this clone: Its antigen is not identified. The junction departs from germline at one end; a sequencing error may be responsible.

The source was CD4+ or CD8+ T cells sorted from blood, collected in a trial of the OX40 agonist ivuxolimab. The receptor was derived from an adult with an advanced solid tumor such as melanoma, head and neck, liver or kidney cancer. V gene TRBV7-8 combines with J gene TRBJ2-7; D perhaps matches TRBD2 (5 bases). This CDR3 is CASSQDGGLGEQYF. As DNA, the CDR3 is TGCGCCAGCAGCCAAGATGGCGGACTCGGCGAGCAGTACTTC.